This T cell receptor beta chain comes out of a study of blood T cells in healthy people across ages. Looking at the study overall: Every two T cells gave about one barcoded beta molecule via template switching.

Points from the study as a whole: Underestimates were what the diversity estimates from one million T cells were considered to be. The recorded TCR beta diversity per million T cells decreased in a roughly linear manner with age.

The CDR3 loop spans 12 amino acids. Germline loops: CDR1 LGHDT, CDR2 YNNKEL (reference sequence). Trimming cost V 4 bases and J 10 bases; bases outside gene matches: 3. This clonotype has only one observation. Its antigen is undetermined. The second PCR ran roughly 7 to 11 cycles with a sample-barcoded 5' primer and J-beta primers. Sequencing of every sample gave 3 million or more CDR3-containing paired-end reads. TCRdb passed the 5' RACE reads through MiXCR, listing each CDR3 protein once. This table has over a million distinct CDR3 sequences, approximately 59% appearing once. V is TRBV3-1 and J is TRBJ1-1; 10 bases match TRBD1. The clonotype comes from a young man in good health. Sequencing was carried out using blood. This chain's CDR3 is CASSLRTGGAFF. Written as DNA, the CDR3 is TGTGCCAGCAGCCTTCGGACAGGGGGAGCTTTCTTT.